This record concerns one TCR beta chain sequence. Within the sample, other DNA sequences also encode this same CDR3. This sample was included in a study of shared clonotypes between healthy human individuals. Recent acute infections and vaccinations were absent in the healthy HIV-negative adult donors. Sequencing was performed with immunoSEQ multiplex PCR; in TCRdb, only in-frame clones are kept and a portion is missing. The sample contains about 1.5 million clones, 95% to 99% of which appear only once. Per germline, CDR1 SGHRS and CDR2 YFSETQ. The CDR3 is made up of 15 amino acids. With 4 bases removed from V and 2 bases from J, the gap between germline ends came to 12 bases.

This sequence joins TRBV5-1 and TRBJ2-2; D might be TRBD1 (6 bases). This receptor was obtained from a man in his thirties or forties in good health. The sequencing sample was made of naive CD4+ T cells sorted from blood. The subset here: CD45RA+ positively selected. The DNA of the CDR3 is TGCGCCAGCAGCCTGGACAGATCTAACACCGGGGAGCTGTTTTTT. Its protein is CASSLDRSNTGELFF.